The sequence of this TCR beta chain was determined in a study of T cell responses to AZD1222 COVID-19 vaccine. Germline CDR1 SGHNT, CDR2 YYREEE (reference sequence). CDR3 length: 12 amino acids. Trimming at V came to 0 bases and at J to 10 bases, leaving 1 base not matched to a gene. The repertoire was sequenced with immunoSEQ multiplex PCR; TCRdb's copy has only in-frame clones and lacks some. The sample has 130,000 to 150,000 clones, more than 70% seen once. The rearrangement uses TRBV5-4 and TRBJ2-1; 7 bases fit TRBD2. Sample: peripheral blood, taken 28 days after the second AZD1222 dose. The TCR sequence derives from an adult who received the AZD1222 COVID-19 vaccine. CDR3 DNA sequence: TGTGCCAGCAGCTTGGCACTAGCGGAGCAGTTCTTC. It encodes CASSLALAEQFF.